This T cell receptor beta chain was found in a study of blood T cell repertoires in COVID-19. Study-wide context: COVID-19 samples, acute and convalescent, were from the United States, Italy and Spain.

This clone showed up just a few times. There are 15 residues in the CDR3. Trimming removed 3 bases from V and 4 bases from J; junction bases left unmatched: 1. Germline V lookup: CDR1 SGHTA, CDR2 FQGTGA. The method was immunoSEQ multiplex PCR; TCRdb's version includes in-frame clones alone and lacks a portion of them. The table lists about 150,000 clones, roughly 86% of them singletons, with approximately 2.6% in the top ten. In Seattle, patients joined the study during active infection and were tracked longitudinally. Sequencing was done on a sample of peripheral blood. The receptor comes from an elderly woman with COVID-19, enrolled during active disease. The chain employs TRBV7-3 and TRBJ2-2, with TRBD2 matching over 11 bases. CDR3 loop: CASSFGLAGTGELFF. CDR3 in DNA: TGTGCCAGCAGCTTCGGACTAGCGGGCACCGGGGAGCTGTTTTTT.